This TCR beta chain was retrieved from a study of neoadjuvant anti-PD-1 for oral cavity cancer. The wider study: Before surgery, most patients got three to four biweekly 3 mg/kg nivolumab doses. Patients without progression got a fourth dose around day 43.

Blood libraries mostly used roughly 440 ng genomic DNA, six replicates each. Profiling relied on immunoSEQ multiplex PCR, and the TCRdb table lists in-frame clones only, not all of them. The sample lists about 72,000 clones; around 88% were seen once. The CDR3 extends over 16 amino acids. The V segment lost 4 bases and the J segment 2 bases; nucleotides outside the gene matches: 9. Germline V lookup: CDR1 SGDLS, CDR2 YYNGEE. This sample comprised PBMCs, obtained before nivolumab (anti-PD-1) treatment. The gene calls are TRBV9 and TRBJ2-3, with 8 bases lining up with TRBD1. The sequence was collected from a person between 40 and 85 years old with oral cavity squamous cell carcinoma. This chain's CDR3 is CASSLTGTGLTDTQYF. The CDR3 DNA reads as TGTGCCAGCAGCCTGACCGGGACAGGACTCACAGATACGCAGTATTTT.